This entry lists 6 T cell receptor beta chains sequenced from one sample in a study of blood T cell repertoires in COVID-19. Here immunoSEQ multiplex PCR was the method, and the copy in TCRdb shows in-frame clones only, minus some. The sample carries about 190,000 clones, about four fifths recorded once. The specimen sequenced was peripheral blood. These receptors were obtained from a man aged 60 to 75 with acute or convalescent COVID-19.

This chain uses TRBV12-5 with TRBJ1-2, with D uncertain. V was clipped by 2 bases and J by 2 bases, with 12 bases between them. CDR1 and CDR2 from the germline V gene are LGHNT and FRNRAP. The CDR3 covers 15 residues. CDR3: CASGLKGGWNYGYTF. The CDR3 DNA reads TGTGCTAGTGGTTTGAAAGGAGGGTGGAACTATGGCTACACCTTC.

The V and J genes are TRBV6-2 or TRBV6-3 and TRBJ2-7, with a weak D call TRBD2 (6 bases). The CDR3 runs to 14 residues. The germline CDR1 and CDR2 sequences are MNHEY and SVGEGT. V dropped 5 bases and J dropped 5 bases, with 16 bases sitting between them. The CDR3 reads CASSNSGPPDEQYF. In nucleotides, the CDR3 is TGTGCCAGCAGTAATAGCGGACCCCCTGACGAGCAGTACTTC.

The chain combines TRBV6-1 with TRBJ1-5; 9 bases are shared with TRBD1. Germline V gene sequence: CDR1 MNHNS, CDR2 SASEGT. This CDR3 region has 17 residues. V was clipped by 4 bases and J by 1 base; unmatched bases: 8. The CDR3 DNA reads TGTGCCAGCAGTGGTCGAACAGGGGGCAGGAGCAATCAGCCCCAGCATTTT. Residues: CASSGRTGGRSNQPQHF.

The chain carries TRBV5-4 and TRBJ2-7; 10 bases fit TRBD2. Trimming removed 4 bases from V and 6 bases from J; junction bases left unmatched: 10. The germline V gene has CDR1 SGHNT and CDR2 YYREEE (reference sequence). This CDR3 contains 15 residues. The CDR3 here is CASSHITSGDSEQYF. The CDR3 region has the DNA TGTGCCAGCAGCCATATAACTAGCGGGGATAGCGAGCAGTACTTC.

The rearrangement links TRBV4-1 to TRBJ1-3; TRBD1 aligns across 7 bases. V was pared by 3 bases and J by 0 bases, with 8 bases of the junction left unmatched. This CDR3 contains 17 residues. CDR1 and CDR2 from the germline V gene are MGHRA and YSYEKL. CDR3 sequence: CASSHGQAPSSGNTIYF. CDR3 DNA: TGCGCCAGCAGCCATGGACAGGCCCCAAGCTCTGGAAACACCATATATTTT.

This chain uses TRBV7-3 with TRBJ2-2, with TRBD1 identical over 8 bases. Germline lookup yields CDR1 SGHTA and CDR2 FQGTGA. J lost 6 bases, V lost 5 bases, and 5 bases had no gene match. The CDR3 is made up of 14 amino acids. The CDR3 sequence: CASSIDRGPGELFF. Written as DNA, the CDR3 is TGTGCCAGCAGCATCGACAGGGGACCCGGGGAGCTGTTTTTT.